One sample yielded the 3 T cell receptor beta chains listed below, sequenced in a study of blood T cell repertoires in COVID-19. TCRdb's table, derived via immunoSEQ multiplex PCR, lists solely in-frame clones and lacks some. The data contain roughly 700,000 clones, 70% to 90% of them singletons. The source material was peripheral blood. These receptors were obtained from a woman between 18 and 30 years old with acute or convalescent COVID-19.

The rearrangement joins TRBV24-1 to TRBJ1-2, with 10 bases identical to TRBD1. CDR1 and CDR2 from the germline V gene are KGHDR and SFDVKD. The CDR3 has 14 amino acids. Losses at the gene ends were 7 bases for V and 4 bases for J; bases not matched to a gene: 5. The DNA for the CDR3 is TGTGCCACCAGCTCGGGACAGGGGACCTATGGCTACACCTTC. It specifies CATSSGQGTYGYTF.

This chain connects TRBV18 to TRBJ2-3; no clear D. The CDR3 has 15 amino acids. Germline V CDR1 and CDR2: KGHSH, LQKENI. The germline V and J ends were trimmed by 2 bases and 6 bases, with 15 bases remaining between them. CDR3: CASSPFGGEEDTQYF. In DNA, the CDR3 is TGTGCCAGCTCACCATTTGGCGGCGAAGAGGATACGCAGTATTTT.

This chain joins TRBV13 and TRBJ1-1; TRBD1 might be the D (6 bases). The CDR3 is made up of 14 amino acids. Germline CDR1 and CDR2: PRHDT and FYEKMQ (reference sequence). The V end lost 2 bases, the J end lost 7 bases, and 14 bases lay between the germline ends. The CDR3 sequence is CASSLPTKDSEAFF. DNA of the CDR3: TGTGCCAGCAGCTTACCCACAAAGGACAGTGAAGCTTTCTTT.